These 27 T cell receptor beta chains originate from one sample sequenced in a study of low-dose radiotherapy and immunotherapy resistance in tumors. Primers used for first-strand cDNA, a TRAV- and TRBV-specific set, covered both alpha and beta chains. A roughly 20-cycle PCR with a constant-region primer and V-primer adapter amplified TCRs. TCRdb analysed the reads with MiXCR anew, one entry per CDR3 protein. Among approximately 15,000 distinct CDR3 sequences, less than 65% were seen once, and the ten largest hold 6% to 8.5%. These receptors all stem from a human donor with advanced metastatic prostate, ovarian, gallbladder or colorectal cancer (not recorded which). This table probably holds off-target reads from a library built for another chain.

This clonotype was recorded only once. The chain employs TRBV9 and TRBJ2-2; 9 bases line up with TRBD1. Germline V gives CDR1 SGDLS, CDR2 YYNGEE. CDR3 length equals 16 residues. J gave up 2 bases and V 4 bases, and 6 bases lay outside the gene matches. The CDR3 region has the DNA TGTGCCAGCAGCTTCAGACAGGGGGTAAACACCGGGGAGCTGTTTTTT. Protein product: CASSFRQGVNTGELFF.

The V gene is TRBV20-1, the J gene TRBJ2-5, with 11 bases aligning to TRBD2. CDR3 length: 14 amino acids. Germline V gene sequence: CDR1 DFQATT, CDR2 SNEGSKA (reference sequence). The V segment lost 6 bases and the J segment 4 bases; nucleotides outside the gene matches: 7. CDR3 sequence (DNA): TGCAGTGCCAGACTAGCGGGGAGGACAGAGACCCAGTACTTC. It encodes CSARLAGRTETQYF.

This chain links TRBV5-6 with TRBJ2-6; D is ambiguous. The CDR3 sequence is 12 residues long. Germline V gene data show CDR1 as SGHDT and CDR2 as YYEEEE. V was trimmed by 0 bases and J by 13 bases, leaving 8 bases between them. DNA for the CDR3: TGTGCCAGCAGCTTGGGTAGGGTGGTCCTGACTTTC. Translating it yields CASSLGRVVLTF. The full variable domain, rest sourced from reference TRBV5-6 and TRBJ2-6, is DAGVTQSPTHLIKTRGQQVTLRCSPKSGHDTVSWYQQALGQGPQFIFQYYEEEERQRGNFPDRFSGHQFPNYSSELNVNALLLGDSALYLCASSLGRVVLTFGAGSRLTVL.

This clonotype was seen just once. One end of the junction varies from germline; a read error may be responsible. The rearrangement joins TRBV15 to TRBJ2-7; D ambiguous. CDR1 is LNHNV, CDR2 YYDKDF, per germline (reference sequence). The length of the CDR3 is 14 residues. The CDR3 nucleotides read TGTGACACCAGCAGAGATCAACAATTCTACGAGCAGTACTTC. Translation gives CDTSRDQQFYEQYF.

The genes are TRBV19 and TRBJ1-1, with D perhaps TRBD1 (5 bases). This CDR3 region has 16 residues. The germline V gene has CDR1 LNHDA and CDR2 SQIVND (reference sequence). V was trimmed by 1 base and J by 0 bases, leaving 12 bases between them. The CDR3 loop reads CASSIGSGTVNTEAFF. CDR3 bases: TGTGCCAGTAGTATAGGTTCCGGGACGGTGAACACTGAAGCTTTCTTT.

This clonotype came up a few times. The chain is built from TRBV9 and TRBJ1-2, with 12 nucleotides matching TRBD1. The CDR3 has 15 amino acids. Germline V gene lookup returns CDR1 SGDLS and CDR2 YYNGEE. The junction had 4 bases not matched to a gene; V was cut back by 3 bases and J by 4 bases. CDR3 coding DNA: TGTGCCAGCAGCGACGGGACAGGGGGCAGCTATGGCTACACCTTC. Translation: CASSDGTGGSYGYTF.

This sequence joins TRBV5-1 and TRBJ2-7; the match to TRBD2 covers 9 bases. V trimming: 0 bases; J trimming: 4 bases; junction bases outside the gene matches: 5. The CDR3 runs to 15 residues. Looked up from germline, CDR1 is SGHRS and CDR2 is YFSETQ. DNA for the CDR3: TGCGCCAGCAGCTTGGATAGCGGGAGTATTTACGAGCAGTACTTC. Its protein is CASSLDSGSIYEQYF.

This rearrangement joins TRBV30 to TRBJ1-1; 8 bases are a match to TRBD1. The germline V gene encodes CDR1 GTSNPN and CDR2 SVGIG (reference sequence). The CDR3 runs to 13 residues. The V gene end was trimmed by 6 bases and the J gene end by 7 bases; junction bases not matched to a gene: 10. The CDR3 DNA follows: TGTGCCTGTAAGGACAGGGCGGTTGGTGAAGCTTTCTTT. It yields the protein CACKDRAVGEAFF.

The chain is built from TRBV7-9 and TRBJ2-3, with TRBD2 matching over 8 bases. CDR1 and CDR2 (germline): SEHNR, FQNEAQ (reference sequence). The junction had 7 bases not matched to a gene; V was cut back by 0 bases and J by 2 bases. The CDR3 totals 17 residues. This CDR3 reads CASSLAEQLADTDTQYF. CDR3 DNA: TGTGCCAGCAGCTTAGCAGAACAACTAGCGGACACAGATACGCAGTATTTT.

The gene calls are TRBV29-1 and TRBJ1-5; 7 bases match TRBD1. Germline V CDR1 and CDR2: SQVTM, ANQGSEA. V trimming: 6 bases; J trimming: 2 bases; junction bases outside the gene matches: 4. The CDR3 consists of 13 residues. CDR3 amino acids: CSVADRGNQPQHF. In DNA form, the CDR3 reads TGCAGCGTGGCTGACAGGGGCAATCAGCCCCAGCATTTT.

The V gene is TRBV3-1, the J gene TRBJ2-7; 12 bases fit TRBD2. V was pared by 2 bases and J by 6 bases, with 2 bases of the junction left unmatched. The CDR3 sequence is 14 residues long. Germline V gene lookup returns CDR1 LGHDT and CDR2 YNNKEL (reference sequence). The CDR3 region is CASSQMTSGGEQYF. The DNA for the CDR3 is TGTGCCAGCAGCCAAATGACTAGCGGGGGCGAGCAGTACTTC.

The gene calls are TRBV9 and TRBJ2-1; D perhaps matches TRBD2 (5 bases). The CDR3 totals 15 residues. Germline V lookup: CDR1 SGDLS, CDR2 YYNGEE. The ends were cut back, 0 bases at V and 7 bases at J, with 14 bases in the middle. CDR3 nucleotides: TGTGCCAGCAGCGTAGGGTCTAGCCCTGATAATGAGCAGTTCTTC. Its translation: CASSVGSSPDNEQFF.

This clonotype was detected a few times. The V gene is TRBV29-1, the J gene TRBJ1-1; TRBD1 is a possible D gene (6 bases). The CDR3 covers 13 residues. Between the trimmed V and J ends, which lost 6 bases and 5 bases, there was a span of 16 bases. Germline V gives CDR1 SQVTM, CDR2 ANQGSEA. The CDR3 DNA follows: TGCAGCGTCCCCGGGGGGCCGGGTACTGAAGCTTTCTTT. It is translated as CSVPGGPGTEAFF.

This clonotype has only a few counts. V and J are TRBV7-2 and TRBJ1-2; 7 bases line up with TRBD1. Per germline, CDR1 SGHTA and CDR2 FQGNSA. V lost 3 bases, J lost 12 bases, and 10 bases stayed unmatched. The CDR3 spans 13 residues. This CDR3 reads CASSFTGVPHNTF. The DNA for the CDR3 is TGTGCCAGCAGCTTTACAGGGGTTCCTCATAACACCTTC.

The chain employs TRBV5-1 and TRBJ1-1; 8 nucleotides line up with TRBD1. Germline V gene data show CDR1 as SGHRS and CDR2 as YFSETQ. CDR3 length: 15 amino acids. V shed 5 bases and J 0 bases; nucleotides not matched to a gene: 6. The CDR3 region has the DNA TGCGCCAGCAGGCGGGGACAGGAGATGAACACTGAAGCTTTCTTT. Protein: CASRRGQEMNTEAFF.

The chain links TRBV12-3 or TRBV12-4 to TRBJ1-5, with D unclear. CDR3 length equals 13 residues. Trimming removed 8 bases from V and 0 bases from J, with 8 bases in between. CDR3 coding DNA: TGTGCCAGCTCAGAAAATAGCAATCAGCCCCAGCATTTT. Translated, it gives CASSENSNQPQHF.

The CDR3 DNA is TGTGCCAGCAGCTTCGTGTTCGGGACTAGCGGGAACAATGAGCAGTTCTTC. It codes for CASSFVFGTSGNNEQFF. The chain combines TRBV11-2 with TRBJ2-1, with 13 bases matching TRBD2. The CDR3 extends over 17 amino acids. In germline, CDR1 is SGHAT, CDR2 FQNNGV. Trimming took 3 bases from V and 5 from J; bases not matched to a gene: 7.

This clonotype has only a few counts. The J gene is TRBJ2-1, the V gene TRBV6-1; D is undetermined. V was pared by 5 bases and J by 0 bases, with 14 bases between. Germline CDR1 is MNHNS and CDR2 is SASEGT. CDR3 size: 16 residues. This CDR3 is CASSYSVASSYNEQFF. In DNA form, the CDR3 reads TGTGCCAGCAGTTACTCCGTGGCAAGCTCCTACAATGAGCAGTTCTTC.

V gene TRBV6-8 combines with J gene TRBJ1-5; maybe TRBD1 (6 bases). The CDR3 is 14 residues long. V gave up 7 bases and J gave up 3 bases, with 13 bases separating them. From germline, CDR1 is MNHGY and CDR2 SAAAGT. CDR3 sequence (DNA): TGTGCCAGCAACTTCACAGGGAACAATCAGCCCCAGCATTTT. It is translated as CASNFTGNNQPQHF.

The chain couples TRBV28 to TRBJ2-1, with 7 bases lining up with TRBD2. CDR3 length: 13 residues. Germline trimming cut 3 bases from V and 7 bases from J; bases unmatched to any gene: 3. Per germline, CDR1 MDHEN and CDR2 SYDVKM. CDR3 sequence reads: CASSFASGNEQFF. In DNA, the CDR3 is TGTGCCAGCAGTTTCGCTAGCGGAAATGAGCAGTTCTTC.

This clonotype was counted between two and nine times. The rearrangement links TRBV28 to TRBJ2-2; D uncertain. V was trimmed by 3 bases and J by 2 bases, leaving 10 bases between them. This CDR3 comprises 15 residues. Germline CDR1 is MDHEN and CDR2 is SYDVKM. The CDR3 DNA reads TGTGCCAGCAGTTTCAGTCTTTCAAACACCGGGGAGCTGTTTTTT. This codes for CASSFSLSNTGELFF. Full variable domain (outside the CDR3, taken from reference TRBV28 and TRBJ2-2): DVKVTQSSRYLVKRTGEKVFLECVQDMDHENMFWYRQDPGLGLRLIYFSYDVKMKEKGDIPEGYSVSREKKERFSLILESASTNQTSMYLCASSFSLSNTGELFFGEGSRLTVL.

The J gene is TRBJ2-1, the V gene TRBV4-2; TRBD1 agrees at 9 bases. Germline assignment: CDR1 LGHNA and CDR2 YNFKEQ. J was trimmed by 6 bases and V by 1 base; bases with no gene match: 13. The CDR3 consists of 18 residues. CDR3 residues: CASSQAPVGQGLANEQFF. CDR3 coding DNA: TGTGCCAGCAGCCAAGCCCCAGTCGGACAGGGGCTTGCCAATGAGCAGTTCTTC.

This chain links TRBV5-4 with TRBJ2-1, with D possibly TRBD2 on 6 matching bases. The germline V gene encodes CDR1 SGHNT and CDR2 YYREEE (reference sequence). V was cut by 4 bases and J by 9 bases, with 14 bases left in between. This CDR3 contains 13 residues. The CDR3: CASSPRRVGEQFF. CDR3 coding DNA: TGTGCCAGCAGCCCCCGGAGGGTAGGTGAGCAGTTCTTC.

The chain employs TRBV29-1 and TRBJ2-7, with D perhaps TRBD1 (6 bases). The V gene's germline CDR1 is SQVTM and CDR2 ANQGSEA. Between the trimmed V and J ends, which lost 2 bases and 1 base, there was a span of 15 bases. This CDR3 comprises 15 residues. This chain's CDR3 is CSVEFGVQGSYEQYF. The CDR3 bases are TGCAGCGTTGAATTCGGGGTCCAGGGGTCCTACGAGCAGTACTTC.

The CDR3 region has the DNA TGTGCCAGCACTCCGCGGGCCAACACTGAAGCTTTCTTT. Its translation: CASTPRANTEAFF. The rearrangement uses TRBV6-1 and TRBJ1-1; D remains ambiguous. CDR3 length equals 13 residues. Per the germline V gene, CDR1 is MNHNS and CDR2 is SASEGT. Trimming took 7 bases from V and 2 from J, leaving 11 bases between them.

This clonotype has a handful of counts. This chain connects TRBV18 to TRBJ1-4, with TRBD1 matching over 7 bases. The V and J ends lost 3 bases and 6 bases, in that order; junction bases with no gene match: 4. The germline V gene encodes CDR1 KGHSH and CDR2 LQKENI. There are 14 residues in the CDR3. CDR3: CASSPRDSDEKLFF. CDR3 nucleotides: TGTGCCAGCTCACCCCGGGACAGTGATGAAAAACTGTTTTTT. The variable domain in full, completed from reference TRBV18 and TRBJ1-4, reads NAGVMQNPRHLVRRRGQEARLRCSPMKGHSHVYWYRQLPEEGLKFMVYLQKENIIDESGMPKERFSAEFPKEGPSILRIQQVVRGDSAAYFCASSPRDSDEKLFFGSGTQLSVL.

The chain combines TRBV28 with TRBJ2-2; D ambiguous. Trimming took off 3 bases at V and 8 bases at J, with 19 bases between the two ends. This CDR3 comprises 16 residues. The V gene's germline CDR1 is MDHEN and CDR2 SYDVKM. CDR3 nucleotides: TGTGCCAGCAGTTTCTACAAGTATAAGTTTGATGGGGAGCTGTTTTTT. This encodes CASSFYKYKFDGELFF.